The present entry profiles one T cell receptor beta chain with its context. Its binding antigen is unknown. Base qualities are not provided; no much larger clone lies one nucleotide away. Genomic DNA served as template for TCR beta VDJ combination and CDR3 sequence profiling. An Illumina HiSeq 2000 was the platform used for TCR repertoire sequencing. The paper's processing steps were these. TRBV/TRBJ rearrangement plots, CDR3 size and DJ length profiles, and Simpson's diversity index were used to assess repertoires. The immunodominant clone was defined as the most abundant DNA sequence in deep sequencing data. CDR3 amino acid sequences were checked for sharing between subjects and were compared against published repertoires and the VDJdb database. The public sequencing data were trimmed at Q25 with fastp and processed into clonotypes with MiXCR by TCRdb, which kept only in-frame beta chains. All rows with the same CDR3 protein become a single entry with the most common DNA and genes. The V and J calls shown here were made by TCRdb, not taken from the authors' results. The sample contains around 170,000 distinct CDR3 sequences, 48% of them found a single time. In total, the top ten clones hold around a tenth of the sample.

The patients picked for sequencing were ones in whom flow cytometry had shown an expansion of CD8+CD57+ cells. All patients had severe acquired aplastic anemia diagnosed by International Study of Aplastic Anemia and Agranulocytosis and Camitta criteria. No therapy had been received by the patients at the time of blood sampling. In this study, sorted CD4+ and CD8+ T cells from the blood of healthy subjects and of severe aplastic anemia patients had their TCR repertoires deep-sequenced. Patients were enrolled under clinicaltrials.gov protocols 00001620, 01623167, 00001397, 00071045, 00081523 and 00961064 in the USA. Ficoll-Paque density gradient centrifugation was used to isolate peripheral blood mononuclear cells. Before DNA was extracted, CD4+ and CD8+ T cells were sorted using either FACS or magnetic beads. These data are taken from a study of CD8+CD57+ T cells in acquired aplastic anemia (dated by TCRdb to the late 2010s). About the full investigation: A mean of around 3 ug of DNA, ranging from about 0.2 to 27.4 ug, was extracted from sorted CD4+ and CD8+ cells. A CD8+CD57+ expansion meant a frequency higher than the mean frequency seen in healthy subjects.

Counted from cysteine to phenylalanine, this CDR3 has 16 amino acids. Solely the CDR3 DNA is kept, with 48 bases framed from the first base. V loses 2 bases at its end and J loses 2 bases; junction bases beyond the gene matches: 3. The germline V gene yields KGHDR for CDR1 and SFDVKD for CDR2. Paper-wide results and their limitations: About 30 CD8+ CDR3 sequences were found to be shared between patients and controls, but these sequences appeared to be highly expressed in patients and within the immunodominant clones of the patients. Between patients and healthy controls, no significant difference in CD8+ Simpson's diversity was found (P=0.060).

This sequence was found in a human donor with aplastic anemia. The sequenced material came from sorted CD4+, CD8+, or CD8+CD57+ T cells (not recorded which) from PBMCs. This receptor chain uses TRBV24-1 and TRBJ2-1; 9 junctional bases match TRBD2. CDR3 sequence: CATSDSLAGTYNEQFF. In nucleotide form, the sequence is TGTGCCACCAGTGATTCCCTAGCGGGGACCTACAATGAGCAGTTCTTC.